These 19 T cell receptor beta chains were sequenced from one sample in a study of cytomegalovirus exposure and HLA in healthy donors. The table came from immunoSEQ multiplex PCR; TCRdb's copy has only in-frame clones and leaves some out. The sample has a few hundred thousand clones, 75% to 90% seen once; the top ten hold about 0.8%. Sequences were obtained from PBMCs. The receptors here all came from a young woman in good health and CMV-seronegative.

This clone appeared a few times. The J gene is TRBJ2-7, the V gene TRBV27, with D unresolved. The CDR3 covers 13 residues. The V and J ends lost 5 bases and 1 base respectively, with 9 bases between them. Germline loops: CDR1 MNHEY, CDR2 SMNVEV (reference sequence). DNA for the CDR3: TGTGCCAGCAGTCCTTATCAGTCCTACGAGCAGTACTTC. It codes for CASSPYQSYEQYF.

The chain joins TRBV4-2 to TRBJ2-2; D might be TRBD1 (6 bases). Trimming pared 3 bases from V and 1 base from J, leaving 9 bases between. Germline lookup yields CDR1 LGHNA and CDR2 YNFKEQ. The CDR3 covers 15 residues. CDR3 region: CASSQGTQNTGELFF. The CDR3, as DNA: TGTGCCAGCAGCCAGGGGACACAGAACACCGGGGAGCTGTTTTTT.

This chain links TRBV2 with TRBJ2-7, with D possibly matching TRBD2 (6 bases). With 8 bases removed from V and 6 bases from J, the gap between germline ends came to 17 bases. The CDR3 runs to 13 residues. Per germline, CDR1 SNHLY and CDR2 FYNNEI. The CDR3 nucleotides read TGTGCCAGCGGACCAAGACTAGTTGGCGAGCAGTACTTC. Encoded protein: CASGPRLVGEQYF.

The V gene is TRBV15, the J gene TRBJ1-5; 8 bases line up with TRBD1. Losses at the gene ends were 5 bases for V and 3 bases for J; bases not matched to a gene: 6. The germline gives CDR1 LNHNV, CDR2 YYDKDF (reference sequence). This CDR3 spans 15 amino acids. The CDR3 DNA reads TGTGCCACCAGCCCGAGACAGGGGACCAATCAGCCCCAGCATTTT. It encodes CATSPRQGTNQPQHF. Combining the CDR3 with reference TRBV15 and TRBJ1-5 gives the whole variable domain DAMVIQNPRYQVTQFGKPVTLSCSQTLNHNVMYWYQQKSSQAPKLLFHYYDKDFNNEADTPDNFQSRRPNTSFCFLDIRSPGLGDTAMYLCATSPRQGTNQPQHFGDGTRLSIL.

The rearrangement joins TRBV5-1 to TRBJ2-5, with D hard to call. Trimming took off 3 bases at V and 5 bases at J, with 11 bases between the two ends. From germline, CDR1 is SGHRS and CDR2 YFSETQ. The CDR3 is made up of 13 amino acids. The CDR3 is CASSYSNKETQYF. The CDR3 DNA is TGCGCCAGCAGCTACAGTAACAAGGAGACCCAGTACTTC.

This chain joins TRBV9 and TRBJ1-2; 8 nucleotides match TRBD1. The ends lost 4 bases at V and 4 bases at J; junction bases unmatched: 15. CDR3 size: 17 residues. Germline CDR1 SGDLS, CDR2 YYNGEE. CDR3 DNA sequence: TGTGCCAGCAGCCCGTCGACAGGGGTTCGGGCGATCTATGGCTACACCTTC. It is translated as CASSPSTGVRAIYGYTF.

The V gene is TRBV5-5, the J gene TRBJ1-5; 10 bases are a match to TRBD1. Germline values: CDR1 SGHKS, CDR2 YYEKEE (reference sequence). The CDR3 spans 17 residues. Losses at the gene ends were 4 bases for V and 2 bases for J; bases not matched to a gene: 9. The CDR3 spells CASSNPTGGVGNQPQHF. Here the CDR3 DNA reads TGTGCCAGCAGCAACCCGACAGGGGGCGTCGGCAATCAGCCCCAGCATTTT.

The J gene is TRBJ2-7, the V gene TRBV27; possible D gene TRBD2, 6 bases. Germline-derived CDR1 and CDR2 are MNHEY and SMNVEV (reference sequence). This CDR3 is built from 15 residues. The germline V and J ends were trimmed by 2 bases and 7 bases, with 18 bases remaining between them. CDR3 in amino acids: CASSLGGSIIMEQYF. CDR3 bases: TGTGCCAGCAGTTTAGGGGGGAGTATAATTATGGAGCAGTACTTC.

In its sample, this clone was seen once. The CDR3 region is CASSRQGGSGANVLTF. In nucleotides, the CDR3 is TGTGCCAGCAGTCGGCAGGGAGGATCTGGGGCCAACGTCCTGACTTTC. V is TRBV2 and J is TRBJ2-6, with D perhaps TRBD2 (6 bases). Germline V gives CDR1 SNHLY, CDR2 FYNNEI. The V end lost 5 bases, the J end lost 1 base, and 12 bases lay between the germline ends. The CDR3 loop spans 16 amino acids.

Worth noting for this clone: This sample also contains other DNA sequences that code for the same CDR3. The rearrangement uses TRBV27 and TRBJ2-7; the D gene is possibly TRBD1 (5 bases). Germline V gene data show CDR1 as MNHEY and CDR2 as SMNVEV (reference sequence). There are 14 residues in the CDR3. V was clipped by 0 bases and J by 2 bases, with 8 bases between them. The CDR3 DNA follows: TGTGCCAGCAGTTTATCGTCAGGGACCTACGAGCAGTACTTC. It specifies CASSLSSGTYEQYF.

The CDR3 is CASTPGLGNTDTQYF. For the CDR3, the DNA is TGTGCCAGCACCCCGGGGTTGGGGAACACAGATACGCAGTATTTT. This rearrangement joins TRBV7-3 to TRBJ2-3; possible D gene TRBD2, 5 bases. With 7 bases removed from V and 2 bases from J, the gap between germline ends came to 16 bases. The CDR3 is 15 amino acids. In germline, CDR1 is SGHTA, CDR2 FQGTGA.

The chain combines TRBV7-6 with TRBJ2-2, with D possibly being TRBD2 (5 bases). CDR3 length: 14 amino acids. The ends were cut back, 1 base at V and 7 bases at J, with 10 bases in the middle. Germline lookup yields CDR1 SGHVS and CDR2 FNYEAQ. In DNA, the CDR3 is TGTGCCAGCAGCTTAGGGACCCGGGGCGGGGAGCTGTTTTTT. Protein: CASSLGTRGGELFF.

The V call is TRBV28, the J call TRBJ2-1; D is unclear. CDR3 size: 11 residues. CDR1 MDHEN and CDR2 SYDVKM come from the germline V gene. Trimming took 9 bases from V and 5 from J, leaving 8 bases between them. The CDR3 sequence: CASLRDNEQFF. The CDR3 DNA reads TGTGCCAGTCTCCGGGACAATGAGCAGTTCTTC.

J is TRBJ2-7 and V is TRBV28, with 10 nucleotides matching TRBD2. The CDR3 consists of 15 residues. Germline trimming cut 6 bases from V and 5 bases from J; bases unmatched to any gene: 10. Germline values: CDR1 MDHEN, CDR2 SYDVKM. This CDR3 reads CASSRALAGVHEQYF. The DNA for the CDR3 is TGTGCCAGCAGCCGGGCCCTAGCGGGAGTCCACGAGCAGTACTTC.

This rearrangement joins TRBV4-2 to TRBJ2-7, with D maybe TRBD2 (6 bases). Trimming left V 0 bases short and J 5 bases short, with 14 bases between. The CDR3 is made up of 15 amino acids. Germline V CDR1 and CDR2: LGHNA, YNFKEQ. CDR3 sequence: CASSQDGRTPHEQYF. The CDR3, as DNA: TGTGCCAGCAGCCAAGATGGGAGGACTCCCCACGAGCAGTACTTC.

The chain uses TRBV30 and TRBJ2-1; TRBD2 aligns across 7 bases. V lost 2 bases and J lost 7; bases outside the gene matches: 5. CDR1 is GTSNPN and CDR2 is SVGIG in the germline V gene (reference sequence). The CDR3 totals 13 residues. The DNA for the CDR3 is TGTGCCTGGAGTCGCGGGAGTATGAATGAGCAGTTCTTC. Residues: CAWSRGSMNEQFF.

This clone was observed once. The chain recombines TRBV7-8 with TRBJ1-1; TRBD1 aligns across 7 bases. V shed 1 base and J 4 bases; nucleotides not matched to a gene: 12. This CDR3 comprises 17 residues. The germline gives CDR1 SGHVS, CDR2 FQNEAQ. The CDR3 protein is CASSLVRQGSFGTEAFF. The CDR3 DNA follows: TGTGCCAGCAGCTTAGTGAGACAGGGTAGCTTTGGCACTGAAGCTTTCTTT.

This chain joins TRBV18 and TRBJ2-2, with TRBD1 matching over 7 bases. Germline CDR1 and CDR2: KGHSH and LQKENI. V gave up 0 bases and J gave up 6 bases; unmatched junction bases: 4. The CDR3 covers 15 residues. Here the CDR3 DNA reads TGTGCCAGCTCACCACCGAACAGGGGATCCGGGGAGCTGTTTTTT. It is translated as CASSPPNRGSGELFF.

CDR3 DNA: TGTGCCAGCAGCGGAAAAGGACTAGACCTTGATACGCAGTATTTT. Amino acid sequence: CASSGKGLDLDTQYF. V is TRBV9 and J is TRBJ2-3, with 7 bases matching TRBD2. The length of the CDR3 is 15 residues. Per the germline V gene, CDR1 is SGDLS and CDR2 is YYNGEE. Losses at the gene ends were 3 bases for V and 6 bases for J; bases not matched to a gene: 10.